This TCR beta chain was sequenced in a study of blood T cells in healthy people across ages. V trimming: 3 bases; J trimming: 3 bases; junction bases outside the gene matches: 4. Germline V gives CDR1 DFQATT, CDR2 SNEGSKA (reference sequence). There are 14 residues in the CDR3. For the second PCR, which ran for about 7 to 11 cycles, a sample-barcoded 5' primer and a J-beta primer mix were used. TCRdb re-called the 5' RACE reads through MiXCR, storing one row per CDR3 protein. The sample yields around 2 million distinct CDR3 sequences, roughly 43% seen once. In its sample, this clonotype was seen many times.

The sequenced material came from blood. The receptor was isolated from a human donor in good health. The chain recombines TRBV20-1 with TRBJ2-4; 8 nucleotides match TRBD1. CDR3 bases: TGCAGTGCTAGTTCCGGGACAGGCAAAAACATTCAGTACTTC. This codes for CSASSGTGKNIQYF.